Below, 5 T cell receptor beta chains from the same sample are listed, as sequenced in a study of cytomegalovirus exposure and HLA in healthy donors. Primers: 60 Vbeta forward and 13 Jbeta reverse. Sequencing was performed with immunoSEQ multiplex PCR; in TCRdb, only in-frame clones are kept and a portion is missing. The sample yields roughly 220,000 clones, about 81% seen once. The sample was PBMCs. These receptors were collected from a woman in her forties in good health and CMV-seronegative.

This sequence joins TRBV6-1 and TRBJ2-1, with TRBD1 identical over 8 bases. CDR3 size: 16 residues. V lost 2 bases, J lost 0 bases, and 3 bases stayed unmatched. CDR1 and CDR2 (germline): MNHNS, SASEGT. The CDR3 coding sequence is TGTGCCAGCAGTGAATACAGGGGGTCCTCCTACAATGAGCAGTTCTTC. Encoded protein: CASSEYRGSSYNEQFF.

CDR3 in DNA: TGTGCCACCAGCACAGGGAGGGCGGACACTGAAGCTTTCTTT. This gives the protein CATSTGRADTEAFF. V usage is TRBV15 and J usage is TRBJ1-1, with a possible D match to TRBD1 (5 bases). V shed 4 bases and J shed 3 bases, with 12 bases lying between them. This CDR3 comprises 14 residues. Germline values: CDR1 LNHNV, CDR2 YYDKDF (reference sequence).

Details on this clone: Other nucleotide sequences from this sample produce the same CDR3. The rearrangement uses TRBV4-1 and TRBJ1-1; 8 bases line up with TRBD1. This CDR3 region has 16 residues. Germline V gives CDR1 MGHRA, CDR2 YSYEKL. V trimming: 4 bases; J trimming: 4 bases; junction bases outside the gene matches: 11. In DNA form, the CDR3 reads TGCGCCAGCAGCCCAGGAACAGGGGGTTTAGGCACTGAAGCTTTCTTT. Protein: CASSPGTGGLGTEAFF.

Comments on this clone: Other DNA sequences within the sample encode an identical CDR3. The CDR3 region is CASSVRAGGGAGELFF. The CDR3 DNA reads as TGTGCCAGCAGCGTAAGAGCGGGAGGTGGTGCCGGGGAGCTGTTTTTT. V gene TRBV9 combines with J gene TRBJ2-2; TRBD2 matches 9 bases. V shed 1 base, J shed 6 bases, and the junction held 7 bases outside the gene matches. The CDR3 runs 16 residues. Germline assignment: CDR1 SGDLS and CDR2 YYNGEE.

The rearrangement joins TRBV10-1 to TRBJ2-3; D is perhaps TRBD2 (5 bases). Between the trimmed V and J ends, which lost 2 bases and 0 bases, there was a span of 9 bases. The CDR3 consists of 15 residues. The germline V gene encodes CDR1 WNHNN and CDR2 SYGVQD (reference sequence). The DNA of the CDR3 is TGCGCCAGCAGTGAGAACCCTAGCAGCACAGATACGCAGTATTTT. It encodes CASSENPSSTDTQYF.